This is a list of T cell receptor beta chains from one sample in a study of T-cell memory formation after mild COVID-19. TCRdb redid the calling of the 5' RACE reads with MiXCR, one entry per CDR3 protein. The table has around 200,000 distinct CDR3 sequences, 10% seen once. Material for sequencing was PBMCs or a T cell subset sorted from them (not recorded which). These receptors were collected from a man younger than 35 who had mild COVID-19 (a few samples of this study predate the infection). Cell type and time point are not known. The CDR3 runs from the conserved cysteine through the conserved F or W. Each record gives: J gene, D gene, clone size, V gene, CDR3 DNA, CDR3 protein. A D gene is named only where the DNA matches it firmly. Only part of the rows carry a size: once, few, many, or a class if the clone is expanded.

TRBJ2-1	TRBD2	few	TRBV6-2/TRBV6-3	TGTGCCAGCAGATTAGCGGGGGCTTACAATGAGCAGTTCTTC	CASRLAGAYNEQFF
TRBJ2-2	TRBD2	few	TRBV23-1	TGCGCCAGCAGTCAATCGTCTAGCGGGGGCCTAAACACCGGGGAGCTGTTTTTT	CASSQSSSGGLNTGELFF
TRBJ1-4	-	few	TRBV12-3/TRBV12-4	TGTGCCAGCAGCCTCAGGGGAACTAATGAAAAACTGTTTTTT	CASSLRGTNEKLFF
TRBJ1-6	-	few	TRBV9	TGTGCCAGCAGCGTAGATGTACAGGGACCCCTCCACTTT	CASSVDVQGPLHF
TRBJ2-7	TRBD1	few	TRBV20-1	TGCAGTGCTCCCGGACAGGGGGGAGGTGAGCAGTACTTC	CSAPGQGGGEQYF
TRBJ1-1	-	few	TRBV28	TGTGCCAGCAGACGGACGACCACTGAAGCTTTCTTT	CASRRTTTEAFF
TRBJ2-1	TRBD2	many	TRBV12-3/TRBV12-4	TGTGCCAGCAGTTCCAACGGGGGGGTGAGTGAGCAGTTCTTC	CASSSNGGVSEQFF
TRBJ2-2	-	many	TRBV5-1	TGCGCCAGCAGCTTGGAGGGCACCGGGGAGCTGTTTTTT	CASSLEGTGELFF
TRBJ1-1	TRBD1	once	TRBV2	TGTGCCAGCAAGGTGGGGACAGTGGGCACTGAAGCTTTCTTT	CASKVGTVGTEAFF
TRBJ2-5	-	-	TRBV6-5	TGTGCCAGCGGTGAGAGGACTGGCGAGACCCAGTACTTC	CASGERTGETQYF
TRBJ1-1	-	many	TRBV12-3/TRBV12-4	TGTGCCAGCCGAATGAACACTGAAGCTTTCTTT	CASRMNTEAFF
TRBJ1-5	-	few	TRBV5-1	TGCGCCAGCAGCTCAGGGGATGGCAATCAGCCCCAGCATTTT	CASSSGDGNQPQHF
TRBJ2-2	TRBD2	few	TRBV5-1	TGCGCCAGCACCTCTAGCGGGGGAGATTACACCGGGGAGCTGTTTTTT	CASTSSGGDYTGELFF
TRBJ2-3	-	few	TRBV14	TGTGCCAGCAGCCAAGATTCACCAGAGACGTGGGTTTATGATACGCAGTATTTT	CASSQDSPETWVYDTQYF
TRBJ2-4	TRBD1	-	TRBV20-1	TGCAGTGCTAGCTCTATTAACAGGGGGCAGGACATTCAGTACTTC	CSASSINRGQDIQYF